These 27 T cell receptor beta chains were sequenced from one sample in a study of molecular identifiers for immune sequencing clone quantification. TCRdb itself ran the PCR reads through MiXCR, one entry per CDR3 protein. The data hold 53,000 or so distinct CDR3 sequences, with roughly a third observed a single time. The source material was naive CD8+ T cells from blood, with Jurkat cell RNA spiked in. Stated subset: FACS-sorted CD8+CD4-CCR7+CD45RA+ naive T cells. Receptors originate from a human donor in good health. Some libraries in this study had Jurkat cell RNA spiked in.

This clonotype was seen repeatedly, ten times or more. The genes are TRBV13 and TRBJ2-3; unclear D gene. The V gene lost 5 bases and the J gene lost 6 bases, with 18 bases spanning the gap. The CDR3 is made up of 15 amino acids. Germline V gene sequence: CDR1 PRHDT, CDR2 FYEKMQ (reference sequence). CDR3 sequence (DNA): TGTGCCAGCAGCCCCCGGAACGAATTAGCCGATACGCAGTATTTT. Residues: CASSPRNELADTQYF.

This clonotype was seen ten or more times. The CDR3 spells CSVWGVPSGTDTQYF. The CDR3 nucleotides read TGCAGCGTTTGGGGGGTTCCTAGCGGCACAGATACGCAGTATTTT. The rearrangement joins TRBV29-1 to TRBJ2-3; tentatively, D is TRBD2 (6 bases). Trimming removed 5 bases from V and 1 base from J, with 16 bases in between. This CDR3 is 15 amino acids long. The V gene's germline CDR1 is SQVTM and CDR2 ANQGSEA.

This clonotype was detected many times. The rearrangement joins TRBV2 to TRBJ1-1, with D maybe TRBD1 (6 bases). V lost 4 bases, J lost 1 base, and 19 bases lay in between. The CDR3 runs 17 residues. The germline V gene encodes CDR1 SNHLY and CDR2 FYNNEI. This CDR3 reads CASSAMAGTKWNTEAFF. The CDR3, as DNA: TGTGCCAGCAGTGCCATGGCAGGGACAAAGTGGAACACTGAAGCTTTCTTT. Full variable domain (rest looked up from reference TRBV2 and TRBJ1-1): EPEVTQTPSHQVTQMGQEVILRCVPISNHLYFYWYRQILGQKVEFLVSFYNNEISEKSEIFDDQFSVERPDGSNFTLKIRSTKLEDSAMYFCASSAMAGTKWNTEAFFGQGTRLTVV.

Ten or more counts support this clonotype. The CDR3 DNA sequence: TGTGCCAGTACGCGGGAGGGCCTCGCAGATACGCAGTATTTT. Encoded protein: CASTREGLADTQYF. The rearrangement links TRBV28 to TRBJ2-3; 9 bases line up with TRBD2. The trim removed 9 bases at V and 4 bases at J, leaving 8 bases unmatched. The CDR3 is 14 residues long. Per the germline V gene, CDR1 is MDHEN and CDR2 is SYDVKM.

This clonotype came up once. A much larger clone lies one base from this, so it may be a read error. The chain employs TRBV28 and TRBJ2-7; 8 bases line up with TRBD2. Germline V gene lookup returns CDR1 MDHEN and CDR2 SYDVKM. Trimming took 4 bases from V and 7 from J; bases not matched to a gene: 9. The CDR3 runs 14 residues. Here the CDR3 DNA reads TGTGCCAGCAGTTCAAGCGGGGGCCTACCTGAGCAGTACTTC. Amino acid sequence: CASSSSGGLPEQYF.

A word on this clonotype: With a much larger clone just one base away, this may be a read error. The chain uses TRBV7-6 and TRBJ2-5, with D possibly matching TRBD2 (6 bases). This CDR3 spans 14 amino acids. Germline V lookup: CDR1 SGHVS, CDR2 FNYEAQ. The CDR3 DNA follows: TGTGCCGGCAGCTCGGGACTCTCCCAAGAGACCCAGTACTTC. It specifies CAGSSGLSQETQYF.

Of note for this clonotype: Given a much more abundant clone one base away, this may be a read error. This sequence joins TRBV28 and TRBJ2-1; 12 positions agree with TRBD2. This CDR3 is built from 15 residues. Looked up from germline, CDR1 is MDHEN and CDR2 is SYDVKM. The CDR3 DNA is TGTGCCAGCAGTCGTCTAGCGGGAGGGCCCGATGAGCAGGTCTTC. Translated: CASSRLAGGPDEQVF.

Remarks on this clonotype: Just one base apart from a much larger clone, this may be a read error. CDR3 sequence: CASSLINGNIPYF. As DNA, the CDR3 is TGTGCCAGCAGCTTAATAAACGGAAACATTCCGTACTTC. This chain joins TRBV7-6 and TRBJ2-4; D unclear. The CDR3 is made up of 13 amino acids. Looked up from germline, CDR1 is SGHVS and CDR2 is FNYEAQ.

The table lists this clonotype with many counts. The CDR3 region has the DNA TGTGCCAGCAGCTTAGGGTTTGACATCGGTACGCAGTATTTT. Encoded protein: CASSLGFDIGTQYF. This chain uses TRBV7-9 with TRBJ2-3, with D unresolved. The CDR3 has 14 residues. Per the germline V gene, CDR1 is SEHNR and CDR2 is FQNEAQ (reference sequence). The V end lost 1 base, the J end lost 8 bases, and 13 bases lay between the germline ends.

This clonotype was seen a few times. The chain couples TRBV27 to TRBJ2-7; 11 bases agree with TRBD2. Trimming removed 1 base from V and 5 bases from J; junction bases left unmatched: 10. CDR1 is MNHEY and CDR2 is SMNVEV in the germline V gene (reference sequence). The CDR3 has 17 residues. DNA of the CDR3: TGTGCCAGCAGTTTATTTAGCGGGAGGGCCTGGGAGGACGAGCAGTACTTC. The encoded protein is CASSLFSGRAWEDEQYF.

V is TRBV6-1 and J is TRBJ2-3; 7 nucleotides agree with TRBD2. CDR1 and CDR2 (germline): MNHNS, SASEGT. J lost 4 bases, V lost 2 bases, and 9 bases had no gene match. The CDR3 loop spans 16 amino acids. DNA for the CDR3: TGTGCCAGCAGTGAAATGGTTAGCGGGTTTCCAGATACGCAGTATTTT. This encodes CASSEMVSGFPDTQYF.

Concerning this clonotype itself: It may be a read error: a sequence one base away is much more abundant. This chain connects TRBV6-5 to TRBJ2-7, with a weak D call TRBD2 (6 bases). This CDR3 is built from 14 residues. The germline V gene has CDR1 MNHEY and CDR2 SVGAGI. The CDR3 nucleotides read TGTGCCAGCAGTTACGGGCAGGGAGGCTACGAGCAGTGCTTC. This encodes CASSYGQGGYEQCF.

A few counts support this clonotype. This chain links TRBV19 with TRBJ2-7; D gene uncertain. V was pared by 1 base and J by 4 bases, with 14 bases between. The length of the CDR3 is 15 residues. Germline CDR1 and CDR2: LNHDA and SQIVND (reference sequence). CDR3 sequence: CASSIGLDGYYEQYF. CDR3 DNA sequence: TGTGCCAGTAGTATAGGTCTCGACGGGTATTACGAGCAGTACTTC. Full variable domain (rest looked up from reference TRBV19 and TRBJ2-7): DGGITQSPKYLFRKEGQNVTLSCEQNLNHDAMYWYRQDPGQGLRLIYYSQIVNDFQKGDIAEGYSVSREKKESFPLTVTSAQKNPTAFYLCASSIGLDGYYEQYFGPGTRLTVT.

This clonotype was picked up many times. V usage is TRBV4-3 and J usage is TRBJ2-7; perhaps TRBD1 as D (6 bases). Germline V gene sequence: CDR1 LGHNA, CDR2 YSLEER. This CDR3 has 14 amino acids. The V gene lost 4 bases and the J gene lost 2 bases, with 12 bases spanning the gap. DNA of the CDR3: TGCGCCAGCAGCCGAGACAGGACAACCTACGAGCAGTACTTC. It encodes CASSRDRTTYEQYF.

Points on this clonotype: The junction shows a germline mismatch at one end, possibly a read error. The chain combines TRBV6-2 or TRBV6-3 with TRBJ1-5, with unresolved D. The CDR3 spans 14 residues. The V gene's germline CDR1 is MNHEY and CDR2 SVGEGT. In DNA, the CDR3 is TGTACCAGCAGTTCTGGGATTGGCAATCAGCCCCAGCATTTT. Its protein is CTSSSGIGNQPQHF.

In the case of this clonotype: A much larger clonotype is one base distant, so this may be a read error. The rearrangement uses TRBV7-2 and TRBJ2-1; perhaps TRBD2 as D (5 bases). Trimming took 4 bases from V and 10 from J, leaving 23 bases between them. The CDR3 totals 16 residues. Germline V lookup: CDR1 SGHTA, CDR2 FQGNSA. For the CDR3, the DNA is TGTGCCAGCAGCTCTAATAGCGAATTAAGAGGCGAGGAGCAGTTCTTC. Its translation is CASSSNSELRGEEQFF. Full variable domain (outside the CDR3, taken from reference TRBV7-2 and TRBJ2-1): GAGVSQSPSNKVTEKGKDVELRCDPISGHTALYWYRQSLGQGLEFLIYFQGNSAPDKSGLPSDRFSAERTGGSVSTLTIQRTQQEDSAVYLCASSSNSELRGEEQFFGPGTRLTVL.

This clonotype was observed at least ten times. One end of the junction varies from germline; a read error may be responsible. The chain carries TRBV29-1 and TRBJ2-2; D is unclear. Germline values: CDR1 SQVTM, CDR2 ANQGSEA. The CDR3 is made up of 12 amino acids. The DNA for the CDR3 is TGCAGCACCCAGACGAATACCGGGGAGCTGTTTTTT. It is translated as CSTQTNTGELFF.

As concerns this clonotype: A junction boundary mismatches the germline segment, possibly from a read error. The chain links TRBV11-2 to TRBJ2-1; D is undetermined. The CDR3 has 12 residues. In germline, CDR1 is SGHAT, CDR2 FQNNGV. CDR3 loop: CASSSLTEELFF. Written as DNA, the CDR3 is TGTGCCAGCAGCTCCCTCACGGAAGAGCTGTTCTTC.

This clonotype was seen only a few times. This chain joins TRBV7-2 and TRBJ2-7, with D possibly being TRBD1 (5 bases). CDR3 size: 14 residues. V shed 1 base and J shed 5 bases, with 12 bases lying between them. Germline loops: CDR1 SGHTA, CDR2 FQGNSA. CDR3 residues: CASSLEPGSHEQYF. DNA for the CDR3: TGTGCCAGCAGCTTAGAGCCAGGGTCGCACGAGCAGTACTTC.

With respect to this clonotype: A read error is possible here, since a much larger clone lies one base away. The chain has TRBV28 and TRBJ2-2, with TRBD1 as a possible D gene (6 bases). Germline V lookup: CDR1 MDHEN, CDR2 SYDVKM. This CDR3 contains 15 residues. V was cut by 5 bases and J by 6 bases, with 16 bases left in between. CDR3 region: CASSLVQGPSGELFF. CDR3 nucleotides: TGTGCCAGCAGTCTCGTACAGGGACCCTCCGGGGAGCTGTTTTTT.

The table lists this clonotype with a few counts. The chain joins TRBV2 to TRBJ2-7; possibly TRBD2 for D (5 bases). The V gene lost 1 base and the J gene lost 2 bases, with 12 bases spanning the gap. Germline CDR1 is SNHLY and CDR2 is FYNNEI. The CDR3 has 15 amino acids. The CDR3 coding sequence is TGTGCCAGCAGTGAAGTTGGACTTAATACCTACGAGCAGTACTTC. Its protein product is CASSEVGLNTYEQYF.

For this clonotype: Just one base apart from a much larger clone, this may be a read error. The chain has TRBV5-6 and TRBJ1-5; no firm D call. Germline V gene lookup returns CDR1 SGHDT and CDR2 YYEEEE. CDR3 length: 13 amino acids. This CDR3 reads CASGLGGVQPQHF. CDR3 sequence (DNA): TGTGCCAGCGGCTTGGGTGGGGTCCAGCCCCAGCATTTT.

The J gene is TRBJ2-3, the V gene TRBV4-3; TRBD2 might be the D (6 bases). The CDR3 sequence is 17 residues long. Germline V lookup: CDR1 LGHNA, CDR2 YSLEER. V lost 0 bases, J lost 1 base, and 14 bases lay in between. CDR3 nucleotides: TGCGCCAGCAGCCAAGATGTATGGGGAGGAGGCACAGATACGCAGTATTTT. It translates to CASSQDVWGGGTDTQYF.

This clonotype has more than one count but fewer than ten. The chain uses TRBV27 and TRBJ2-5, with D possibly TRBD1 on 6 matching bases. CDR3 size: 15 residues. V lost 5 bases and J lost 5, with 18 bases in between. The germline V gene encodes CDR1 MNHEY and CDR2 SMNVEV (reference sequence). CDR3 sequence: CASSLAAGAVETQYF. CDR3 DNA: TGTGCCAGCAGTCTCGCGGCAGGGGCTGTGGAGACCCAGTACTTC.

Of note for this clonotype: At one end the junction does not follow the germline gene, possibly because of a read error. The rearrangement joins TRBV9 to TRBJ2-1, with TRBD1 matching over 7 bases. The CDR3 runs 15 residues. CDR1 is SGDLS and CDR2 is YYNGEE in the germline V gene. DNA of the CDR3: TGTGCCAGCAGCGCACCGCTGGGACAGTACAATGGGCAGTTCTTC. This gives the protein CASSAPLGQYNGQFF.

The chain joins TRBV29-1 to TRBJ1-3, with 11 bases fitting TRBD1. The CDR3 has 17 amino acids. CDR1 SQVTM and CDR2 ANQGSEA come from the germline V gene. The ends lost 0 bases at V and 5 bases at J; junction bases unmatched: 9. DNA for the CDR3: TGCAGCGTTGAAGATTGGAGGACAGGGGGCGGAAGAAACACCATATATTTT. Residues: CSVEDWRTGGGRNTIYF.

The V call is TRBV6-5, the J call TRBJ2-7; TRBD1 matches 9 bases. The CDR3 consists of 15 residues. J gave up 4 bases and V 2 bases, and 6 bases lay outside the gene matches. From germline, CDR1 is MNHEY and CDR2 SVGAGI. CDR3 sequence: CASSYGGTGSYEQYF. DNA for the CDR3: TGTGCCAGCAGTTACGGGGGGACAGGGAGTTACGAGCAGTACTTC.